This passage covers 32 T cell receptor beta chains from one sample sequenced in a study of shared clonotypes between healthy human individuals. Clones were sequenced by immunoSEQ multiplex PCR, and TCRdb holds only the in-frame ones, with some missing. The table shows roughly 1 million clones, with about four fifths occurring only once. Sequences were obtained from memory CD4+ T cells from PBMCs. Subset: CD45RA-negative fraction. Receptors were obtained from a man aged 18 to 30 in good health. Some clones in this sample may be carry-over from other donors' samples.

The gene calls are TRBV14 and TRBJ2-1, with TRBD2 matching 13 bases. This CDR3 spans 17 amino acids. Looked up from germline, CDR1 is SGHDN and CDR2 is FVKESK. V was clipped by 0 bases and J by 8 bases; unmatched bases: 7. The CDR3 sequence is CASSQETSGRALDEQFF. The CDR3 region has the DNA TGTGCCAGCAGCCAAGAAACTAGCGGGAGGGCCCTCGATGAGCAGTTCTTC.

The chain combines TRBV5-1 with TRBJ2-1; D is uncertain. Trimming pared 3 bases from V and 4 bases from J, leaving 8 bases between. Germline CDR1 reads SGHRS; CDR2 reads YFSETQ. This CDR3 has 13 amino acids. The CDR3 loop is CASSSRPYNEQFF. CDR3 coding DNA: TGCGCCAGCAGCTCCCGTCCATACAATGAGCAGTTCTTC.

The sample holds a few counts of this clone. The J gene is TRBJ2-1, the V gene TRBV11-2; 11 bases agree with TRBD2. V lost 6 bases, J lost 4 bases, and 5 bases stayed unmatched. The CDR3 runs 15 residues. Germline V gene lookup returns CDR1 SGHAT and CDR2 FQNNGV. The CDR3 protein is CASSLGLAAYNEQFF. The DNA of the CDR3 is TGTGCCAGCAGTTTGGGACTAGCGGCTTACAATGAGCAGTTCTTC.

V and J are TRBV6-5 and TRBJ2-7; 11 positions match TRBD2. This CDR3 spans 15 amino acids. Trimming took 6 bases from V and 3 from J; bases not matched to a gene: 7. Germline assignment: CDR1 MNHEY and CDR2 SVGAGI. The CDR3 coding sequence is TGTGCCAGCAGGTCTACCGGGACTAGCGGCTACGAGCAGTACTTC. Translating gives CASRSTGTSGYEQYF.

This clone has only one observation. CDR3: CATSLDVGTSGTDTQYF. The CDR3 nucleotides are TGTGCCACCAGCTTGGACGTTGGGACTTCCGGCACAGATACGCAGTATTTT. The chain has TRBV15 and TRBJ2-3; a weak D match, TRBD2 (6 bases). V lost 5 bases to trimming and J lost 1 base, with 19 bases between them. CDR1 is LNHNV and CDR2 is YYDKDF in the germline V gene (reference sequence). The CDR3 is 17 amino acids.

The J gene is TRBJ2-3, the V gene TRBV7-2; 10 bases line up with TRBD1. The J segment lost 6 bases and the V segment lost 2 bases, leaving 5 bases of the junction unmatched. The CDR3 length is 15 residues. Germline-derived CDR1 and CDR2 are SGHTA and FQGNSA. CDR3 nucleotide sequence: TGTGCCAGCAGCTTATTGGGACAGGGGTCCGATACGCAGTATTTT. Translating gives CASSLLGQGSDTQYF.

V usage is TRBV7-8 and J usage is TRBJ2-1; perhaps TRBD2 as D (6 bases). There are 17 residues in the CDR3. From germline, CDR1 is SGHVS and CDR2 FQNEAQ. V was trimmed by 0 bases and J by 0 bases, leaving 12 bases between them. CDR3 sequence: CASSLAPPGSSYNEQFF. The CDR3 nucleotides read TGTGCCAGCAGCTTAGCCCCCCCCGGGAGCTCCTACAATGAGCAGTTCTTC.

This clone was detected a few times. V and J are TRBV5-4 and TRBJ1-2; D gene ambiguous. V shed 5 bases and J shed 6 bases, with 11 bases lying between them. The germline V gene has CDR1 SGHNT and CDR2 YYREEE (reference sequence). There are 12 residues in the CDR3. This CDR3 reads CASSGGNDGYTF. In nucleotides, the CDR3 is TGTGCCAGCAGTGGAGGGAACGATGGCTACACCTTC. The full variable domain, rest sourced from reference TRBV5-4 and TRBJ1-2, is ETGVTQSPTHLIKTRGQQVTLRCSSQSGHNTVSWYQQALGQGPQFIFQYYREEENGRGNFPPRFSGLQFPNYSSELNVNALELDDSALYLCASSGGNDGYTFGSGTRLTVV.

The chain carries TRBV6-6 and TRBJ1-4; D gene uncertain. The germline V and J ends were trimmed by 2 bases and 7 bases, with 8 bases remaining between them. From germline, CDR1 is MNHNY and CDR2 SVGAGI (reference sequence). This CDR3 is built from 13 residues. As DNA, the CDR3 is TGTGCCAGCAGTTACCACGGGGTTGAAAAACTGTTTTTT. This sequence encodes CASSYHGVEKLFF.

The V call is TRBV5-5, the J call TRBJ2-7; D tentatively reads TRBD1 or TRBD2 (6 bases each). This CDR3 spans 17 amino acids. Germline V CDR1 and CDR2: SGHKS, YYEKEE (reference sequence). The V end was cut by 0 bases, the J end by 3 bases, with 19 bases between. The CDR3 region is CASSLAVMGRGGYEQYF. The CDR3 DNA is TGTGCCAGCAGCTTGGCGGTAATGGGCAGGGGAGGCTACGAGCAGTACTTC.

CDR3: CASSGRASDTQYF. As DNA, the CDR3 is TGCGCCAGCAGCGGCCGGGCCTCAGATACGCAGTATTTT. The chain combines TRBV5-1 with TRBJ2-3; D is unresolved. Trimming removed 4 bases from V and 4 bases from J, with 10 bases in between. CDR1 is SGHRS and CDR2 is YFSETQ in the germline V gene. This CDR3 spans 13 amino acids.

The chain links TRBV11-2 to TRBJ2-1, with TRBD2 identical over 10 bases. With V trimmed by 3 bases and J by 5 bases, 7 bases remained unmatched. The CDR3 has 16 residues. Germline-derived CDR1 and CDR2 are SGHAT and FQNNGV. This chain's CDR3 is CASSFDGLAANNEQFF. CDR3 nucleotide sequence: TGTGCCAGCAGCTTCGATGGACTAGCGGCCAACAATGAGCAGTTCTTC.

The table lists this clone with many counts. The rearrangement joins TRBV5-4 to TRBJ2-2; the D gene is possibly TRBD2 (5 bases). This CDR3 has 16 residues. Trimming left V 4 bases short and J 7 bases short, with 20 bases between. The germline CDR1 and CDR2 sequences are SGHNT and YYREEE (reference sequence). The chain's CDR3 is CASSPDGKRTNGELFF. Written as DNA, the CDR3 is TGTGCCAGCAGCCCGGACGGGAAGAGAACAAACGGGGAGCTGTTTTTT.

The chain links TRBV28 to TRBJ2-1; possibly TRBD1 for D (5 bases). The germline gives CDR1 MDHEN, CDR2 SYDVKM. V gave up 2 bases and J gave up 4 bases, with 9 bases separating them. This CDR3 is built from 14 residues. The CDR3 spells CASSLRQNYNEQFF. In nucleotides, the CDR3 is TGTGCCAGCAGTTTAAGACAGAATTACAATGAGCAGTTCTTC.

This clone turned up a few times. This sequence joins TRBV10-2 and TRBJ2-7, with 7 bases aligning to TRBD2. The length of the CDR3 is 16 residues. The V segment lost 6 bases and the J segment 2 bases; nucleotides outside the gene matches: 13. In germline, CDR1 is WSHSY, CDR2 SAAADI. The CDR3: CASRGFLAVGTYEQYF. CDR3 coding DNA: TGCGCCAGCAGGGGGTTCCTAGCGGTGGGAACCTACGAGCAGTACTTC.

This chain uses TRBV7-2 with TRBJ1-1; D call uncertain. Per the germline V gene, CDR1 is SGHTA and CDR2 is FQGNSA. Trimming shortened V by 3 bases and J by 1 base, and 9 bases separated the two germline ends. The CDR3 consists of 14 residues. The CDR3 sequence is CASSFGGANTEAFF. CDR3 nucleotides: TGTGCCAGCAGCTTTGGAGGAGCGAACACTGAAGCTTTCTTT.

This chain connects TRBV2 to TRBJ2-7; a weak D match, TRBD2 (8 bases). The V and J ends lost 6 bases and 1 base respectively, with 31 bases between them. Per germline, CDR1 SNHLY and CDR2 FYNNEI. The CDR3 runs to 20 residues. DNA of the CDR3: TGTGCCAGCAGCTCAAAGGGACAGTTCGTGAGCCGGGAGGGGTCCTACGAGCAGTACTTC. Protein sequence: CASSSKGQFVSREGSYEQYF.

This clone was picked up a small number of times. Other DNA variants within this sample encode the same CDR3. CDR3 coding DNA: TGTGCCAGCAATCTGAACACTGAAGCTTTCTTT. It translates to CASNLNTEAFF. This chain uses TRBV28 with TRBJ1-1; D remains unclear. Germline V gene data show CDR1 as MDHEN and CDR2 as SYDVKM. The CDR3 totals 11 residues. Trimming cost V 7 bases and J 0 bases, with 3 bases left between them.

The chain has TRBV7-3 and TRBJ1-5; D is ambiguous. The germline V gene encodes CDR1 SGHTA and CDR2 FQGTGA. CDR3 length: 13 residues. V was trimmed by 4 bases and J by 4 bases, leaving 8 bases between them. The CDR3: CASSSGLNQPQHF. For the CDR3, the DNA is TGTGCCAGCAGCTCCGGATTAAATCAGCCCCAGCATTTT.

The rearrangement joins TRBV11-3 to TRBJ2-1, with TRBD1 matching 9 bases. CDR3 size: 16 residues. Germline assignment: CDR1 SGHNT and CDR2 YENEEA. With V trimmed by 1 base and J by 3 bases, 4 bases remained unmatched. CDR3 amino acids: CASSLGGQGFYNEQFF. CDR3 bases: TGTGCCAGCAGCTTAGGTGGACAGGGGTTCTACAATGAGCAGTTCTTC.

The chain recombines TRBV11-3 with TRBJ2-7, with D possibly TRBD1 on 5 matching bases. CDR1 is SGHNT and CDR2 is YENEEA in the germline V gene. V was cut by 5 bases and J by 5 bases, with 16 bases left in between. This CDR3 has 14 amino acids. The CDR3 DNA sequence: TGTGCCAGCAGCCCAGCAAGGGGCCGGGACGAGCAGTACTTC. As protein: CASSPARGRDEQYF.

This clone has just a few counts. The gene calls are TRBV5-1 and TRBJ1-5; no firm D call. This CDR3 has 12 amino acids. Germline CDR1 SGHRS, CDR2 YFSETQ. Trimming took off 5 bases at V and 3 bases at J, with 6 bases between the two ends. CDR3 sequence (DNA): TGCGCCAGCAGGAGGGACAATCAGCCCCAGCATTTT. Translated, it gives CASRRDNQPQHF.

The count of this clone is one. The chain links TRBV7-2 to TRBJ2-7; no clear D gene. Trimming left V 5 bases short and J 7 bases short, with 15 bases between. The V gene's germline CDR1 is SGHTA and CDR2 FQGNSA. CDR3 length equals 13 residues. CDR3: CASSADPVGEQYF. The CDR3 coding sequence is TGTGCCAGCAGCGCGGACCCGGTGGGTGAGCAGTACTTC.

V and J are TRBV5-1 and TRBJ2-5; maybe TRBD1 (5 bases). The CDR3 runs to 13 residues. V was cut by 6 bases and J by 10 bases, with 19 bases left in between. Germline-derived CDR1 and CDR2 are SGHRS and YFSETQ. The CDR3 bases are TGCGCCAGCAACCCAGGGTACGATGGTGACCAGTACTTC. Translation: CASNPGYDGDQYF.

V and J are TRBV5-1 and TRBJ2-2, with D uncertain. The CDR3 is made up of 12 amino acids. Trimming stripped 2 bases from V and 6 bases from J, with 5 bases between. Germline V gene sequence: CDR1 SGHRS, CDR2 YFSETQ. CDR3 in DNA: TGCGCCAGCAGCTTCAATCCCGGGGAGCTGTTTTTT. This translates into CASSFNPGELFF.

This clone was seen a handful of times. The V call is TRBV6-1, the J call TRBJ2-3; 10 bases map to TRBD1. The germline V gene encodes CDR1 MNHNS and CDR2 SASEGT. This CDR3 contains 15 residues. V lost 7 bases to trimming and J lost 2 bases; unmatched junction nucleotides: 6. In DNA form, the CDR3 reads TGTGCCAGCACGCCGGACAGGGGGTTCACAGATACGCAGTATTTT. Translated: CASTPDRGFTDTQYF.

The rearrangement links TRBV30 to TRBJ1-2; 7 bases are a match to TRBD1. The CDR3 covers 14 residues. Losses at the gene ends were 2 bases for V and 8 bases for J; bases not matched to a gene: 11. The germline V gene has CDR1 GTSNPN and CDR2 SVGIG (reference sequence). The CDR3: CAWSRTGVLEGYTF. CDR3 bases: TGTGCCTGGAGTCGTACAGGGGTACTGGAGGGCTACACCTTC.

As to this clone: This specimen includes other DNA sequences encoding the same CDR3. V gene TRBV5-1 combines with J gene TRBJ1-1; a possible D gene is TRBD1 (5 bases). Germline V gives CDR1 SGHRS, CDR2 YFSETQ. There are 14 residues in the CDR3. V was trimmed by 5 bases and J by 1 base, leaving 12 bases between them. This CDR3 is CASSFQGGNTEAFF. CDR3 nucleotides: TGCGCCAGCAGTTTCCAGGGAGGGAACACTGAAGCTTTCTTT.

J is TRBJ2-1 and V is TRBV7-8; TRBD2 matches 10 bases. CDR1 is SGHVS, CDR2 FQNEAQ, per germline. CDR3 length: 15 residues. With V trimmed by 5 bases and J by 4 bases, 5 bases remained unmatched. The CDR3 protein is CASSTGLAEYNEQFF. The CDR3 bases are TGTGCCAGCAGCACCGGACTAGCGGAGTACAATGAGCAGTTCTTC. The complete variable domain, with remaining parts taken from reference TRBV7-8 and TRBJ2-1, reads GAGVSQSPRYKVAKRGQDVALRCDPISGHVSLFWYQQALGQGPEFLTYFQNEAQLDKSGLPSDRFFAERPEGSVSTLKIQRTQQEDSAVYLCASSTGLAEYNEQFFGPGTRLTVL.

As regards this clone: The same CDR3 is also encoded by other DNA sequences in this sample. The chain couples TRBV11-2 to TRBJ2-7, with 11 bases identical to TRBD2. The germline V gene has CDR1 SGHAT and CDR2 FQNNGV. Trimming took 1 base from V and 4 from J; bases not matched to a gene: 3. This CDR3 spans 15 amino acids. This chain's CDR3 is CASSLGLAGGYEQYF. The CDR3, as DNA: TGTGCCAGCAGCTTAGGGCTAGCGGGAGGATACGAGCAGTACTTC.

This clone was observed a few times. The CDR3 region is CATQPTTGHQPQHF. The DNA for the CDR3 is TGTGCAACCCAACCGACGACAGGGCATCAGCCCCAGCATTTT. V is TRBV28 and J is TRBJ1-5, with 7 positions matching TRBD1. The CDR3 loop spans 14 amino acids. The germline CDR1 and CDR2 sequences are MDHEN and SYDVKM.

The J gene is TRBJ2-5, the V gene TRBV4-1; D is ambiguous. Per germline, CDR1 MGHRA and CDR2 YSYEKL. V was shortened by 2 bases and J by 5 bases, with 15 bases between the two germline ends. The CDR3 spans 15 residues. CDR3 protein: CASSQSPVPAETQYF. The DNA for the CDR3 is TGCGCCAGCAGCCAATCACCGGTCCCGGCGGAGACCCAGTACTTC.